This TCR beta chain was obtained from a study of shared clonotypes between healthy human individuals. The table came from immunoSEQ multiplex PCR; TCRdb's copy has only in-frame clones and leaves some out. The profile covers roughly 1,500,000 clones, with 95% to 99% appearing a single time and about 0.42% taken by the ten largest. The CDR3 is 12 residues long. The germline V and J ends were trimmed by 11 bases and 5 bases, with 15 bases remaining between them. CDR1 and CDR2 (germline): SNHLY, FYNNEI. This TCR derives from a man aged 25-45 years in good health. The V call is TRBV2, the J call TRBJ1-1; D is unclear. Specimen: naive CD4+ T cells sorted from blood. Subset: CD45RA+ positively selected. CDR3 amino acids: CALTPGGTEAFF. DNA for the CDR3: TGTGCCTTGACACCAGGTGGGACTGAAGCTTTCTTT.